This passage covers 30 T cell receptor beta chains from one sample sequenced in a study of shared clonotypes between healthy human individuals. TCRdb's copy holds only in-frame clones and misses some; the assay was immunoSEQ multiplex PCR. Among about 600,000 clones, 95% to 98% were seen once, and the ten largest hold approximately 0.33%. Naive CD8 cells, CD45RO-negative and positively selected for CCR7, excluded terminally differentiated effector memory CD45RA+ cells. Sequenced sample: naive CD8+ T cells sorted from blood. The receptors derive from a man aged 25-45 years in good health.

CDR3 protein: CASRSGAGELFF. The CDR3 nucleotides read TGTGCCAGCAGATCCGGGGCCGGGGAGCTGTTTTTT. V is TRBV7-9 and J is TRBJ2-2, with a possible D match to TRBD2 (5 bases). CDR1 SEHNR and CDR2 FQNEAQ come from the germline V gene (reference sequence). The length of the CDR3 is 12 residues. V gave up 6 bases and J gave up 6 bases, with 8 bases separating them.

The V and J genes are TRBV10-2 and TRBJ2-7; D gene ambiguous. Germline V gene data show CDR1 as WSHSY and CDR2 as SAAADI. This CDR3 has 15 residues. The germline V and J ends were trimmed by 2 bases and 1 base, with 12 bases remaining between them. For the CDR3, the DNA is TGCGCCAGCAGTGAGGGGTTGAACCCTTCCTACGAGCAGTACTTC. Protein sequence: CASSEGLNPSYEQYF.

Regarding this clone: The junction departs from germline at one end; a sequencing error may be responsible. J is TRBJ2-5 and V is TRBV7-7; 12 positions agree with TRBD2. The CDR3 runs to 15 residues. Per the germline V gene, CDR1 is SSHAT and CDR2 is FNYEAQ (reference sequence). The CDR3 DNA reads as TGTGCTAGCAGCCGGACTAGCGGGGTTCAAGAGACCCAGTACTTC. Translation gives CASSRTSGVQETQYF.

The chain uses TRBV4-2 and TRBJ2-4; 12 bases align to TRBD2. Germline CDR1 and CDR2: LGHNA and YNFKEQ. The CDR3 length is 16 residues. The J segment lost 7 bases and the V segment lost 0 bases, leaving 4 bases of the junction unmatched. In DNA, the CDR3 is TGTGCCAGCAGCCAAGATGAGACTAGCGGGAGTAACATTCAGTACTTC. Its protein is CASSQDETSGSNIQYF.

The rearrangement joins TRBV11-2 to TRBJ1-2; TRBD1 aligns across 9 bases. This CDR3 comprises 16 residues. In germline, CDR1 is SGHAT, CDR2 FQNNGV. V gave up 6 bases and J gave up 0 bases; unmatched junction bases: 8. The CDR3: CASRQPGQGANYGYTF. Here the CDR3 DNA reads TGTGCCAGCAGGCAACCGGGACAGGGTGCTAACTATGGCTACACCTTC.

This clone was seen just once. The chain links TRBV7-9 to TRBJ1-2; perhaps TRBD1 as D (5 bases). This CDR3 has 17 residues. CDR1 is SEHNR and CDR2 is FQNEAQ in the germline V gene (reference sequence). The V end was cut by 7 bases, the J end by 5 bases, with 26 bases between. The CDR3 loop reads CASTLQGRPSGHYGYTF. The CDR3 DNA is TGTGCCAGCACCCTGCAGGGTCGACCGTCGGGCCATTATGGCTACACCTTC.

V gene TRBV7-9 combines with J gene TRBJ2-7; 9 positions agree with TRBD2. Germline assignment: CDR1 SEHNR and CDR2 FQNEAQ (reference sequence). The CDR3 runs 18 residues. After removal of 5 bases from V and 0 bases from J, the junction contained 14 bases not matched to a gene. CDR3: CASSPSVAGALDSYEQYF. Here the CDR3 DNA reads TGTGCCAGCAGCCCCTCGGTAGCGGGAGCCCTAGACTCCTACGAGCAGTACTTC.

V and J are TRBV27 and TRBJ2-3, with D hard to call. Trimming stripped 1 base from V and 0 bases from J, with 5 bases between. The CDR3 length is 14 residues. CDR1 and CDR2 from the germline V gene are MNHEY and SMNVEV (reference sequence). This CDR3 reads CASSLWRSTDTQYF. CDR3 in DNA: TGTGCCAGCAGTTTATGGCGTAGCACAGATACGCAGTATTTT.

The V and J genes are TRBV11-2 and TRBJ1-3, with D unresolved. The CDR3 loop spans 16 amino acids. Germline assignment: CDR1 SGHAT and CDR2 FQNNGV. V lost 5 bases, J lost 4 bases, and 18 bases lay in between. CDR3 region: CASSQDRWGRGNTIYF. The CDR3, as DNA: TGTGCCAGCAGCCAAGACCGGTGGGGAAGAGGAAACACCATATATTTT.

CDR3 DNA sequence: TGTGCCACCAGCAGAGATCAGGCCAGCTCCTACAATGAGCAGTTCTTC. This translates into CATSRDQASSYNEQFF. The genes are TRBV15 and TRBJ2-1, with no clear D. Between the trimmed V and J ends, which lost 0 bases and 0 bases, there was a span of 9 bases. This CDR3 has 16 amino acids. Germline V gene lookup returns CDR1 LNHNV and CDR2 YYDKDF (reference sequence).

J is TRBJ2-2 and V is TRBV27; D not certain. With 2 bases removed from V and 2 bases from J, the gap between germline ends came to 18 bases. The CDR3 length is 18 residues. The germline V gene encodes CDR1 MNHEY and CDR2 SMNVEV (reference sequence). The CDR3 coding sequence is TGTGCCAGCAGTTTAGACGTGTCCCTCCGCCGAAACACCGGGGAGCTGTTTTTT. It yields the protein CASSLDVSLRRNTGELFF.

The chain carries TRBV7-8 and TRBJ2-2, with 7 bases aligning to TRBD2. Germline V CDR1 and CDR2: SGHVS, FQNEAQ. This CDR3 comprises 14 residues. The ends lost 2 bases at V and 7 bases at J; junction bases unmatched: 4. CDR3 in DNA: TGTGCCAGCAGCTTAATGGCGGGGGTCGGGGAGCTGTTTTTT. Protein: CASSLMAGVGELFF.

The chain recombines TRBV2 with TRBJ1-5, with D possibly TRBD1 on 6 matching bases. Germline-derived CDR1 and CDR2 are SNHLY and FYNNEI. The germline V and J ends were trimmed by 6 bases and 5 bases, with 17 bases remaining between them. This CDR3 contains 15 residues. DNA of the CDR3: TGTGCCAGCAGCCTCTTGTGGACAGCAGATCAGCCCCAGCATTTT. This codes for CASSLLWTADQPQHF.

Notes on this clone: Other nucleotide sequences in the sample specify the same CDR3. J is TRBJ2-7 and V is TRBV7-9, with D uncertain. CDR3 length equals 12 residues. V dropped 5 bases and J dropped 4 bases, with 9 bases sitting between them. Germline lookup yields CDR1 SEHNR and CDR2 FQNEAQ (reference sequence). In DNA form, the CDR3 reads TGTGCCAGCAGCGGTGGATCTTACGAGCAGTACTTC. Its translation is CASSGGSYEQYF.

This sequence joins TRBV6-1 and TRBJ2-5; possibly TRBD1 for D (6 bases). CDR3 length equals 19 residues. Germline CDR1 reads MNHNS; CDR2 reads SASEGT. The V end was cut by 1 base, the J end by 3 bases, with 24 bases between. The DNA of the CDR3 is TGTGCCAGCAGTGAAGGAGCATGGGCCGTCGGGACACTCGAAGAGACCCAGTACTTC. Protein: CASSEGAWAVGTLEETQYF.

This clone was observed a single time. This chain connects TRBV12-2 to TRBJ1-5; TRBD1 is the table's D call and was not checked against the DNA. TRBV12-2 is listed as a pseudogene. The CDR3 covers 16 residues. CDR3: CASRLGIQGRGQPQHF. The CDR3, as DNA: TGTGCAAGTCGCTTAGGGATACAGGGAAGAGGGCAGCCCCAGCATTTT.

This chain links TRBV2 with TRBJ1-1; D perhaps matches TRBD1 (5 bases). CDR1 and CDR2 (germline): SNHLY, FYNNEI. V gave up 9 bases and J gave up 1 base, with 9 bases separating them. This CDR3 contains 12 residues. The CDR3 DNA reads TGTGCCAGATTGACAGAGAACACTGAAGCTTTCTTT. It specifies CARLTENTEAFF.

The chain's CDR3 is CASSDIAGTPYGYTF. The CDR3, as DNA: TGTGCCAGCAGTGACATCGCCGGGACCCCCTATGGCTACACCTTC. This chain joins TRBV6-4 and TRBJ1-2, with a weak D call TRBD1 (5 bases). CDR3 length equals 15 residues. Trimming stripped 2 bases from V and 4 bases from J, with 14 bases between. CDR1 is MRHNA, CDR2 SNTAGT, per germline.

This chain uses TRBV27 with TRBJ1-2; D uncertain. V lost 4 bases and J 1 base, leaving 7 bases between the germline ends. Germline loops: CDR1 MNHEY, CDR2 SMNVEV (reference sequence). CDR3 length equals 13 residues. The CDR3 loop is CASSSLDNYGYTF. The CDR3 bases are TGTGCCAGCAGTTCCCTTGATAACTATGGCTACACCTTC.

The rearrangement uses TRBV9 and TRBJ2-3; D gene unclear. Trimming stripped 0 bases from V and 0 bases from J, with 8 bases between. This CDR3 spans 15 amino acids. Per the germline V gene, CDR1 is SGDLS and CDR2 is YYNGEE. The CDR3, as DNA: TGTGCCAGCAGCGTAGCCACAATTAGCACAGATACGCAGTATTTT. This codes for CASSVATISTDTQYF.

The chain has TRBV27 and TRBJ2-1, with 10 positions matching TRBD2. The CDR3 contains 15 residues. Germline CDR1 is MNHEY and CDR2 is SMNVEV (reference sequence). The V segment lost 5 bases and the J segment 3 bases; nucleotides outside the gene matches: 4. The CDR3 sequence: CASSIGTSVYNEQFF. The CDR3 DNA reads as TGTGCCAGCAGTATCGGGACTAGCGTCTACAATGAGCAGTTCTTC.

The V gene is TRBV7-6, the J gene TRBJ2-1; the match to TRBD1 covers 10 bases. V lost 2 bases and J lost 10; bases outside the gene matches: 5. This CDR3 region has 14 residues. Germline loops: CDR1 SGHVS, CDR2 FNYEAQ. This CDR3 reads CASSLSTGGNEQFF. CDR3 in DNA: TGTGCCAGCAGCTTATCGACAGGGGGCAACGAGCAGTTCTTC.

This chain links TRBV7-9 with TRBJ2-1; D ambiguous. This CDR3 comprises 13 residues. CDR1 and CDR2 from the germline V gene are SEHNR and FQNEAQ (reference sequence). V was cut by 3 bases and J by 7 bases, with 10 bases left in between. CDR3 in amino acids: CASSFKLENEQFF. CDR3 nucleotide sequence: TGTGCCAGCAGCTTTAAACTGGAAAATGAGCAGTTCTTC.

The CDR3 coding sequence is TGTGCCAGCAGTGAAGCCCGGTACGTCGAAGGCTATGGCTACACCTTC. Encoded protein: CASSEARYVEGYGYTF. V and J are TRBV6-1 and TRBJ1-2; D call uncertain. The CDR3 spans 16 residues. Deletions cut 0 bases from V and 4 bases from J, with 15 bases between. The germline CDR1 and CDR2 sequences are MNHNS and SASEGT.

Here the CDR3 reads CASSEARTGSSNQPQHF. The CDR3 coding sequence is TGTGCCAGCAGTGAAGCCCGGACAGGGAGTAGCAATCAGCCCCAGCATTTT. The chain is built from TRBV2 and TRBJ1-5; 8 nucleotides align to TRBD1. V lost 0 bases and J lost 0; bases outside the gene matches: 4. Per the germline V gene, CDR1 is SNHLY and CDR2 is FYNNEI. This CDR3 is 17 amino acids long.

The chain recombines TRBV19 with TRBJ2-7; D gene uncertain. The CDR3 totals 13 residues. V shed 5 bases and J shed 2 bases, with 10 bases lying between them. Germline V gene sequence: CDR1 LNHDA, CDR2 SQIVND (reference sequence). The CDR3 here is CASSGLTAYEQYF. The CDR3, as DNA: TGTGCCAGTAGTGGCCTAACGGCCTACGAGCAGTACTTC.

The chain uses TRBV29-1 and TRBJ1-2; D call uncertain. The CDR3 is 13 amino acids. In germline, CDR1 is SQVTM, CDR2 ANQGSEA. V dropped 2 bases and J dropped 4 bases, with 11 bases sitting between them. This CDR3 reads CSVERATSYGYTF. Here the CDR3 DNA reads TGCAGCGTTGAACGGGCCACATCCTATGGCTACACCTTC.

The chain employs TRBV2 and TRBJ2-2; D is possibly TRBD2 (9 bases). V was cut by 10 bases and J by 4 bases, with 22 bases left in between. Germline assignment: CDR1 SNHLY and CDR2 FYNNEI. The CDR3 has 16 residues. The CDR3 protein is CATLGAGGTGTGELFF. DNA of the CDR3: TGTGCCACCCTGGGGGCGGGAGGGACAGGCACCGGGGAGCTGTTTTTT. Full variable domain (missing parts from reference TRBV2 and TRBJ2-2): EPEVTQTPSHQVTQMGQEVILRCVPISNHLYFYWYRQILGQKVEFLVSFYNNEISEKSEIFDDQFSVERPDGSNFTLKIRSTKLEDSAMYFCATLGAGGTGTGELFFGEGSRLTVL.

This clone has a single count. The CDR3 region has the DNA TGTGCCAGCAGCGTTGGGAGCCAGCCGGGCGAGCAGTACTTC. Translating it yields CASSVGSQPGEQYF. V gene TRBV9 combines with J gene TRBJ2-7; the D gene is possibly TRBD2 (5 bases). The germline V gene encodes CDR1 SGDLS and CDR2 YYNGEE. The CDR3 length is 14 residues. Deletions cut 2 bases from V and 6 bases from J, with 15 bases between.

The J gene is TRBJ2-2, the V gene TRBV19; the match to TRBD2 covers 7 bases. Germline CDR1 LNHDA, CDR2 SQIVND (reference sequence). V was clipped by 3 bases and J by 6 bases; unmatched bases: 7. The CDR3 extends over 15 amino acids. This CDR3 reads CASSIGTGRAGELFF. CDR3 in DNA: TGTGCCAGTAGTATTGGGACTGGGAGGGCCGGGGAGCTGTTTTTT.